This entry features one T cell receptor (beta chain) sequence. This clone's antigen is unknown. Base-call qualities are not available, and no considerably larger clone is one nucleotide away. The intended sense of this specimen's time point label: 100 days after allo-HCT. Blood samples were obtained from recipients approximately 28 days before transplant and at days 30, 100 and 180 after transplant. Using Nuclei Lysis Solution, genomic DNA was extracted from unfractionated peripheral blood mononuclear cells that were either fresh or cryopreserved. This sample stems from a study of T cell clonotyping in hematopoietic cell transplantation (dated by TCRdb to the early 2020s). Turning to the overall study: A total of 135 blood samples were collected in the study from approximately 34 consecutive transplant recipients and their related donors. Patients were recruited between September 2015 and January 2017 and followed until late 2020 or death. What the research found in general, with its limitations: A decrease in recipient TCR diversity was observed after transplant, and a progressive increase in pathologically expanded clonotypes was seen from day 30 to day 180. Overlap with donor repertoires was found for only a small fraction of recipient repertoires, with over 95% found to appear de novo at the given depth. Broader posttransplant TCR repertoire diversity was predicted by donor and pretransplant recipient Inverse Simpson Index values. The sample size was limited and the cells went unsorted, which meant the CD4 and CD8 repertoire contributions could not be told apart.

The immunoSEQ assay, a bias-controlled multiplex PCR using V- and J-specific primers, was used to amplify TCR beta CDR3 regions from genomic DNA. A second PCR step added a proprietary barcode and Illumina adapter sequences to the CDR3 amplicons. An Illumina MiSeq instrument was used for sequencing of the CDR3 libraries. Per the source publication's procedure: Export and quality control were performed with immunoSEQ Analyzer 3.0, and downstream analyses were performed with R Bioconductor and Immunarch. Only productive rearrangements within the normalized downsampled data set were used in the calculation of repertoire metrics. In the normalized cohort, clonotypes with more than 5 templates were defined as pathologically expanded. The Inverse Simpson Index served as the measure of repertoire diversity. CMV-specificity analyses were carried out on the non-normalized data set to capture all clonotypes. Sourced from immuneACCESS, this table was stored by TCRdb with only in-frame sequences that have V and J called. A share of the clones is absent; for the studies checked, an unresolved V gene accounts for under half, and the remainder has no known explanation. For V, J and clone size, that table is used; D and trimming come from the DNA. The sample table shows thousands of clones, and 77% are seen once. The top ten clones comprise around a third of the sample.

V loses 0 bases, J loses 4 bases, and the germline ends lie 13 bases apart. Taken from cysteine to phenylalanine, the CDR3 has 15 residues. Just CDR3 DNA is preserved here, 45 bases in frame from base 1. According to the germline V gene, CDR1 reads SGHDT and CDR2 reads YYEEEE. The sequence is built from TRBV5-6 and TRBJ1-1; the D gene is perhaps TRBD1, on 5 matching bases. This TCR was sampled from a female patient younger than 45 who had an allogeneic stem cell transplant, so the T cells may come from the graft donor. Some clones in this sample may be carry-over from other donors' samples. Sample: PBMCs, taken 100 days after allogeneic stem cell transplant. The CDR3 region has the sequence CASSLGIIGGTEAFF. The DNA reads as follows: TGTGCCAGCAGCTTGGGGATCATTGGGGGCACTGAAGCTTTCTTT.